This record concerns one T cell receptor (beta chain) sequence. Its antigen remains unknown. Vbeta (60) and Jbeta (13) primers were used in the PCR. Using immunoSEQ multiplex PCR, the repertoire was profiled, and TCRdb retains in-frame clones only, with some absent. The sample has fewer than 250,000 clones, less than 80% seen once. The CDR3 covers 15 residues. Trimming stripped 4 bases from V and 8 bases from J, with 21 bases between. CDR1 and CDR2 (germline): GTSNPN, SVGIG (reference sequence). These data originate in a study of cytomegalovirus exposure and HLA in healthy donors. Broader study findings: With further analysis later on, most CMV-associated TCR beta chains appeared HLA-restricted. CMV serostatus alone was available as immune exposure information. A later examination showed that TCR association rates differed by HLA locus, with DRB1 most and HLA-C fewest. TRBV6-2, TRBV6-3 and other indistinguishable V segments were excluded.

The sequenced sample was PBMCs. This receptor was obtained from a girl aged 2-10 years in good health and CMV-seronegative. The chain links TRBV30 to TRBJ2-1, with a possible D match to TRBD2 (6 bases). CDR3 in amino acids: CAWTPGVAEWDEQFF. The CDR3 coding sequence is TGTGCCTGGACCCCCGGGGTAGCGGAGTGGGATGAGCAGTTCTTC.